The clone carrying this TCR beta chain was observed many times. The source of the sample is a study of early T cells in non-severe SARS-CoV-2 infection. Across the whole study: The sequenced material was bulk RNA from unsorted whole blood, and its chains were unpaired.

Via MiXCR, TCRdb re-called the 5' RACE reads, giving one row per CDR3 protein. Of around 44,000 distinct CDR3 sequences in the sample, 7% to 9% were seen once. The CDR3 consists of 13 residues. Germline trimming cut 4 bases from V and 1 base from J; bases unmatched to any gene: 1. The germline gives CDR1 SGDLS, CDR2 YYNGEE. This chain joins TRBV9 and TRBJ2-7, with 8 bases identical to TRBD2. Specimen: whole blood. This clonotype originated in an adult who was a healthcare worker with PCR-confirmed SARS-CoV-2 infection or an uninfected control (not recorded which). CDR3 loop: CASSKRGSYEQYF. The CDR3 DNA reads TGTGCCAGCAGCAAGCGGGGGTCCTACGAGCAGTACTTC.